Listed below are T cell receptor beta chains from one sample, sequenced in a study of prognosis after radiotherapy for stage I lung cancer. TCRdb itself ran the multiplex PCR reads through MiXCR, one entry per CDR3 protein. The table lists fewer than 50,000 distinct CDR3 sequences, roughly a quarter of them singletons. Here the sequenced sample was PBMCs, taken before or after stereotactic body radiation therapy (not recorded which). The receptors come from a donor of 50 years or more with non-small cell lung cancer. Both conserved end residues are part of each CDR3. Fields, in order: J gene, D gene, V gene, clone size, CDR3 DNA, CDR3 protein. D genes are given only for firm matches. Size is omitted from some rows. Given values are once, few, many or a class for expanded clones.

>TRBJ2-1|TRBD2|TRBV7-9|many
TGTGCCAGCAGCTTTCGCGGGAGCTCCTACAATGAGCAGTTCTTC
CASSFRGSSYNEQFF
>TRBJ2-7|NA|TRBV7-2|many
TGTGCCAGCAGCTTAGGTTTCGTGGGGGCACTCACCTACGAGCAGTACTTC
CASSLGFVGALTYEQYF
>TRBJ2-2|NA|TRBV5-1|many
TGCGCCAGCAGCTCGGACAGCGCTAACACCGGGGAGCTGTTTTTT
CASSSDSANTGELFF
>TRBJ2-3|TRBD2|TRBV5-4|many
TGTGCCAGCAACCCGACTAGCGGGGGGATGGGCACAGATACGCAGTATTTT
CASNPTSGGMGTDTQYF
>TRBJ2-3|TRBD2|TRBV7-8|many
TGTGCCAGCAGCTTCGGCGGGGGGGGAGCAGATACGCAGTATTTT
CASSFGGGGADTQYF
>TRBJ2-3|NA|TRBV4-2|many
TGTGCCAGCAGCCAAGATCTTAGGAGGGTAGGTCCGGATACGCAGTATTTT
CASSQDLRRVGPDTQYF
>TRBJ1-5|NA|TRBV24-1|many
TGTGCCACCAGTGATGCGAGGGGACATCAGCCCCAGCATTTT
CATSDARGHQPQHF
>TRBJ2-7|NA|TRBV7-9|many
TGTGCCAGCAGAGCGCAGGACTCCGAGCAGTACTTC
CASRAQDSEQYF
>TRBJ2-1|TRBD2|TRBV27|many
TGTGCCAGCAGTTTATTTATAGGACTAGCGGGGTACAATGAGCAGTTCTTC
CASSLFIGLAGYNEQFF
>TRBJ2-2|NA|TRBV10-3|many
TGTGCCATCAGTCGGACAGCGGTCGACACCGGGGAGCTGTTTTTT
CAISRTAVDTGELFF
>TRBJ2-3|TRBD2|TRBV7-9|NA
TGTGCCAGCAGCCCTGGACTAGCGGAAGATACGCAGTATTTT
CASSPGLAEDTQYF
>TRBJ2-3|NA|TRBV3-1|many
TGTGCCAGCAGCCCCGACCAGAGTGGCACAGATACGCAGTATTTT
CASSPDQSGTDTQYF
>TRBJ2-2|TRBD2|TRBV30|many
TGTGCCTGGAGCATAGATTGGAGACTAGCGGGAAGGTCCGCGAACACCGGGGAGCTGTTTTTT
CAWSIDWRLAGRSANTGELFF
>TRBJ2-3|TRBD2|TRBV28|many
TGTGCCAGCAGTCCCCGAGGGACTAGCGGTAGGGATACGCAGTATTTT
CASSPRGTSGRDTQYF
>TRBJ2-1|NA|TRBV12-3/TRBV12-4|many
TGTGCCAGCAGTGCGACTCATGAGCAGTTCTTC
CASSATHEQFF
>TRBJ2-1|NA|TRBV29-1|many
TGCAGCGGAACACCAGCTAGCGCGATTCACAATGAGCAGTTCTTC
CSGTPASAIHNEQFF
>TRBJ2-7|NA|TRBV10-3|many
TGTGCCACTGTGGGCCAGGGGATACAAGAGCAGTACTTC
CATVGQGIQEQYF
>TRBJ2-5|NA|TRBV2|many
TGTGCCAGCAGTGAACGGCTCCAAGAGACCCAGTACTTC
CASSERLQETQYF
>TRBJ2-1|TRBD2|TRBV7-2|many
TGTGCCAGCAGCCAACTAGCGGGGGGGCAGGGTGAGCAGTTCTTC
CASSQLAGGQGEQFF
>TRBJ1-2|NA|TRBV18|many
TGTGCCAGCTCACCGGGTTTGGACCGGACGAAGGGCTACACCTTC
CASSPGLDRTKGYTF
>TRBJ2-5|TRBD2|TRBV4-2|many
TGTGCCAGCAGCCAAGATTTAGGTTTAGCGGGAGGGCCGGGAGAGACCCAGTACTTC
CASSQDLGLAGGPGETQYF
>TRBJ2-7|NA|TRBV15|NA
TGTGCCACCAGCAGAGATCTGCGAGGGGAGCAGTACTTC
CATSRDLRGEQYF
>TRBJ2-3|TRBD1|TRBV7-9|many
TGTGCCAGCAGCCGAGGGGGACAGCCATACACAGATACGCAGTATTTT
CASSRGGQPYTDTQYF
>TRBJ1-2|NA|TRBV24-1|NA
TGTGCCACCAGTGATGATATCATACGTGGCTACACCTTC
CATSDDIIRGYTF
>TRBJ2-2|TRBD2|TRBV12-3/TRBV12-4|many
TGTGCCAGCAGCCGCCGACTAGCGGGGGCCGGGGAGCTGTTTTTT
CASSRRLAGAGELFF
>TRBJ1-1|NA|TRBV5-1|many
TGCGCCAGCAGAAAGCAGAGGAACACTGAAGCTTTCTTT
CASRKQRNTEAFF